This T cell receptor (beta chain) came from a study of T cells in Graves' hyperthyroidism and ophthalmopathy. V was clipped by 3 bases and J by 0 bases, with 12 bases between them. CDR3 length equals 15 residues. CDR1 and CDR2 from the germline V gene are DFQATT and SNEGSKA (reference sequence). Amplification of TCR beta CDR3 regions used RNA as the template. A set of HTBI primers served as the primers for a first-round RT-PCR of the TCR CDR3. MiXCR was run by TCRdb on the multiplex PCR reads, yielding one entry per CDR3 protein. The sample yields about 350,000 distinct CDR3 sequences, around 18% seen once. This clonotype occurred many times.

The genes are TRBV20-1 and TRBJ1-5; D ambiguous. The source of this sequence is a woman aged 40-49 years with Graves' ophthalmopathy. Sequenced sample: blood. The CDR3 DNA reads TGCAGTGCTAGGTCCCCGTCTTATAGCAATCAGCCCCAGCATTTT. It translates to CSARSPSYSNQPQHF.